This T cell receptor (beta chain) was profiled in a study of response to subunit inactivated influenza vaccine. MiXCR was run by TCRdb on the RT-PCR reads, yielding one entry per CDR3 protein. The sample records around 300,000 distinct CDR3 sequences, approximately 23% being singletons. Germline assignment: CDR1 ENHRY and CDR2 SYGVKD. The V gene lost 4 bases and the J gene lost 5 bases, with 11 bases spanning the gap. The CDR3 is 13 residues long. Study-wide points: Authors suggested seasonal influenza vaccinations each recruit few new T cells.

This clonotype appeared many times. Its antigen is currently unknown. Sequenced material: PBMCs from blood, taken 21 months after vaccination. The chain couples TRBV10-3 to TRBJ1-2; D not certain. This clonotype was obtained from a man between 50 and 69 years old who received an inactivated influenza vaccine. CDR3 in DNA: TGTGCCATCAGTGCTGGGGTCGGGTATGGCTACACCTTC. Its protein is CAISAGVGYGYTF.